This T cell receptor (beta chain) was recovered during a study of OX40 agonist ivuxolimab in advanced cancers. At the level of the study: Patients took ivuxolimab, an agonistic anti-OX40 (CD134) antibody. Patients achieving partial responses numbered three: one hepatocellular carcinoma case and two cutaneous melanoma cases.

The CDR3 runs to 18 residues. V lost 3 bases to trimming and J lost 4 bases, with 24 bases between them. The germline gives CDR1 SGHRS, CDR2 YFSETQ. Method: immunoSEQ multiplex PCR; TCRdb's copy keeps in-frame clones and lacks some. This sample has 25,000 or so clones, with about 76% found just once. The chain uses TRBV5-1 and TRBJ2-3; possibly TRBD2 for D (6 bases). The clonotype was recovered from an adult with an advanced solid tumor such as melanoma, head and neck, liver or kidney cancer. The sample here was CD4+ or CD8+ T cells sorted from blood, taken in a trial of the OX40 agonist ivuxolimab. The CDR3 nucleotides are TGCGCCAGCAGCTCCCGGCCCGTCGGAGGGTTATCCCCAGATACGCAGTATTTT. Protein sequence: CASSSRPVGGLSPDTQYF.